The sequence of this T cell receptor beta chain was determined in a study of technical replicates of blood from several donors. The table came from immunoSEQ multiplex PCR; TCRdb's copy has only in-frame clones and leaves some out. The table shows fewer than 100,000 clones, with about 97% occurring only once. V gave up 3 bases and J gave up 4 bases, with 10 bases separating them. Germline V gene lookup returns CDR1 ENHRY and CDR2 SYGVKD. CDR3 size: 13 residues. Sequences were obtained from T cells isolated from PBMCs. The origin of this receptor is a human donor in good health. This chain connects TRBV10-3 to TRBJ2-7, with D possibly TRBD1 on 5 matching bases. In DNA form, the CDR3 reads TGTGCCATCAGTGAAGGCAGGGAATACGAGCAGTACTTC. Encoded protein: CAISEGREYEQYF.